The rows below give T cell receptor beta chains drawn from one sample of a study of blood T cells in healthy people across ages. TCRdb redid the calling of the 5' RACE reads with MiXCR, one entry per CDR3 protein. The table lists more than 1.4 million distinct CDR3 sequences, approximately 38% of them singletons, with roughly 7.9% in the top ten. The sequenced sample consisted of blood. The receptors derive from a woman younger than 35 in good health. Each CDR3 is given with its conserved first and last residue. Each record gives: clone size, J gene, D gene, V gene, CDR3 protein, CDR3 DNA. D genes are given only for firm matches. A clone size is listed for some rows: how often the clone was seen (once, few, many), or a class if it is expanded.

- | TRBJ2-3 | - | TRBV20-1 | CSARDDVSTTDTQYF | TGCAGTGCTAGAGATGATGTATCGACCACAGATACGCAGTATTTT
- | TRBJ1-2 | TRBD1 | TRBV5-6 | CASSSRPGQAYGYTF | TGTGCCAGCAGCTCTAGGCCGGGACAGGCCTATGGCTACACCTTC
- | TRBJ2-1 | - | TRBV6-5 | CASSRLGDPYNEQFF | TGTGCCAGCAGCCGCTTGGGGGATCCCTACAATGAGCAGTTCTTC
few | TRBJ2-1 | TRBD2 | TRBV7-2 | CASSRGLAGGIPTYNEQFF | TGTGCCAGCAGCCGAGGACTAGCGGGGGGGATACCTACCTACAATGAGCAGTTCTTC
few | TRBJ2-5 | TRBD2 | TRBV29-1 | CSVEGAGTIETQYF | TGCAGCGTTGAAGGAGCCGGGACTATAGAGACCCAGTACTTC
few | TRBJ1-1 | - | TRBV20-1 | CSAMTDRQNTEAFF | TGCAGTGCTATGACAGACAGACAGAACACTGAAGCTTTCTTT
- | TRBJ2-7 | - | TRBV10-3 | CATEDGHSYEQYF | TGTGCCACCGAAGACGGGCATTCCTACGAGCAGTACTTC
many | TRBJ2-3 | - | TRBV12-3/TRBV12-4 | CATRRSTDTQYF | TGTGCCACTCGAAGAAGCACAGATACGCAGTATTTT
- | TRBJ2-3 | TRBD2 | TRBV10-3 | CAISGIPGLADTQYF | TGTGCCATCAGTGGGATTCCGGGACTAGCAGATACGCAGTATTTT
- | TRBJ1-2 | TRBD1 | TRBV27 | CASKSADRDGHTF | TGTGCCAGCAAGAGCGCGGACAGGGATGGCCACACCTTC
once | TRBJ1-1 | - | TRBV6-5 | CASTQPGYTEAFF | TGTGCCAGCACTCAACCAGGGTACACTGAAGCTTTCTTT
few | TRBJ2-1 | TRBD2 | TRBV24-1 | CATSDPGTSGSYDEQFF | TGTGCCACCAGTGATCCTGGGACTAGCGGGAGTTATGATGAGCAGTTCTTC
- | TRBJ2-1 | - | TRBV7-8 | CASTPVAGTEQFF | TGTGCCAGCACCCCTGTGGCGGGAACTGAGCAGTTCTTC
- | TRBJ1-6 | - | TRBV7-2 | CASSLTRGGSPLHF | TGTGCCAGCAGCTTGACTCGGGGCGGGTCACCCCTCCACTTT
- | TRBJ2-1 | - | TRBV4-1 | CASSQGTATSYNEQFF | TGCGCCAGCAGCCAAGGGACTGCGACTTCCTACAATGAGCAGTTCTTC
few | TRBJ2-1 | TRBD2 | TRBV14 | CASSRTGGRRYSGNYNEQFF | TGTGCCAGCAGCCGGACCGGGGGACGTAGGTATAGCGGGAACTACAATGAGCAGTTCTTC
few | TRBJ1-2 | TRBD1 | TRBV24-1 | CATSESGTGGRYGYTF | TGTGCCACCAGTGAGTCCGGGACAGGGGGCAGGTATGGCTACACCTTC
- | TRBJ2-1 | - | TRBV5-1 | CASSTTGAGSYNEQFF | TGCGCCAGCAGCACCACAGGTGCCGGTTCCTACAATGAGCAGTTCTTC
few | TRBJ2-7 | - | TRBV10-2 | CASSELDLPYEQYF | TGCGCCAGCAGTGAGCTAGATCTTCCGTACGAGCAGTACTTC
- | TRBJ2-4 | - | TRBV4-1 | CARSHPGGIQYF | TGCGCCAGAAGCCATCCAGGAGGCATTCAGTACTTC
- | TRBJ2-7 | - | TRBV20-1 | CSAQDYLSSYEQYF | TGCAGTGCACAGGACTACCTAAGCTCCTACGAGCAGTACTTC
few | TRBJ2-1 | - | TRBV14 | CASSQDDASFYNEQFF | TGTGCCAGCAGCCAAGATGACGCTAGCTTCTACAATGAGCAGTTCTTC
few | TRBJ2-5 | TRBD1 | TRBV6-2/TRBV6-3 | CATGQGQETQYF | TGTGCCACCGGACAGGGACAAGAGACCCAGTACTTC
- | TRBJ2-3 | - | TRBV12-3/TRBV12-4 | CASSQDLYTDTQYF | TGTGCCAGCAGTCAAGACTTATACACAGATACGCAGTATTTT
many | TRBJ2-3 | TRBD2 | TRBV10-3 | CASNRGGTTDTQYF | TGTGCCTCCAACCGGGGAGGGACCACAGATACGCAGTATTTT
once | TRBJ2-1 | - | TRBV12-5 | CASGSVVGGLYNEQFF | TGTGCTAGTGGCTCGGTTGTCGGGGGGCTTTACAATGAGCAGTTCTTC
few | TRBJ2-1 | TRBD1 | TRBV20-1 | CSALQGANEQFF | TGCAGTGCCTTACAGGGGGCTAATGAGCAGTTCTTC
few | TRBJ2-3 | - | TRBV13 | CASSLPYPDTQYF | TGTGCCAGCAGCTTGCCCTATCCAGATACGCAGTATTTT